The clone carrying this T cell receptor beta chain was seen more than once but under ten times. Its antigen is not identified. cDNA libraries of TCR beta carried unique molecular identifiers. The source material, about 0.95 to 10 million T cells, gave rise to approximately 520,000 cDNA molecules. Each CDR3 protein is one row after TCRdb ran MiXCR on the PCR reads. The repertoire consists of some 800,000 distinct CDR3 sequences, with 46% occurring once and the leading ten covering approximately 5%. This sample was taken from a study of post-analysis software for immune sequencing data. Notes on the study in general: In patients, TRBV5-6, TRBV5-1 and TRBV20-1 belonged to four or five TRBV segments found more frequently than in controls. F measure grouped same-batch samples tightly together.

V gave up 5 bases and J gave up 3 bases; unmatched junction bases: 7. The CDR3 has 14 amino acids. Germline values: CDR1 LNHNV, CDR2 YYDKDF (reference sequence). The J gene is TRBJ2-7, the V gene TRBV15; 7 bases align to TRBD1. Source material: blood. This receptor was taken from a girl between 5 and 17 years old with multiple sclerosis. For the CDR3, the DNA is TGTGCCACCAGCTCCTGGGACAGAAACTACGAGCAGTACTTC. Translation gives CATSSWDRNYEQYF.